The T cell receptor beta chain described here comes from a study of cytomegalovirus exposure and HLA in healthy donors (dated by TCRdb to about 2017). Broadly, across the study: In an earlier analysis of some 610 of the donors, about 260 Gb of sequence data and 90 million to 120 million unique TCR beta sequences from about 179 million T cells were reported. A later analysis re-examined previously published TCR beta repertoires from just over 650 donors and added high-resolution HLA genotyping to investigate patterns of TCR occurrence. Genome-wide SNP genotypes for about three fifths of the roughly 670 donors were used in a later genetic analysis, which treated that subset as a discovery cohort. Donor age, sex, ethnicity and CMV serostatus were compiled alongside the repertoire data. In an earlier analysis of 587 of the donors, high-throughput TCR beta sequencing was used to judge whether each TCR beta V gene segment behaved as functional or pseudogenic. To predict cytomegalovirus infection status, the study brought together high-throughput TCR immunosequencing, statistical association of individual TCRs with disease status, and machine learning. The study aimed to test whether cataloging public T cell receptors could reveal signatures of past pathogen exposure. Class I and class II HLA loci were covered by the typing at four-digit resolution. Of the 398 genotyped donors, 65% to 90% fell in the genetic ancestry cluster associated with self-reported Caucasian donors. Typing coverage differed by locus: A, B, C, DRB1 and DQB1 were typed in roughly 620-640 donors, DQA1 in 500 to 550, DPA1 in some 610, and DPB1 in around 490. The study profiled the T cell repertoires of under 700 subjects by immunosequencing and related them to cytomegalovirus serostatus. In the later analysis, no new phenotypic data were used to find candidate immune exposures; instead, reliance was placed on TCR beta sequences and their occurrence across donors. Among approximately 370 genotyped donors of the cohort, an average of roughly 230,000 unique TCR beta nucleotide sequences was sequenced per donor, of which 15% to 20% were non-productive. Because of strong linkage in the cohort, roughly five DR-DQ haplotypes were treated as single units for association and clustering. Roughly 310 gigabases of sequencing data and tens of millions of unique TCR sequences were included in an early release covering around 600 HLA-typed donors. In addition to the first cohort of 500 to 850 subjects, a separate validation cohort of 120 different subjects was used. Every discovery cohort repertoire had been produced on one sequencing platform.

The research as a whole found: A later analysis found that most CMV-associated TCR beta chains appeared HLA-restricted, with HLA associations seemingly driven largely by CMV exposure. A further reported finding was that TCR beta sequences accurately predicted the HLA-A and HLA-B alleles for most subjects in the first cohort. The presence/absence analyses assumed that sequencing depth was roughly uniform across donors, and that assumption may not be true. For the cohort, immune exposure information was limited to CMV serostatus. In a later genetic analysis, fewer N-insertions in productive TCRs were reported among donors in an Asian-associated ancestry cluster than the roughly 700-donor mean. According to a later analysis, parvovirus B19, influenza, CMV and Epstein-Barr virus appeared linked to several top co-occurrence clusters. Over 15 rarely observed V segments, including chromosome 9 orphons, were excluded from the earlier analysis of several hundred of the donors because counts were too low. The authors suggested that the approach could potentially be extended to other disease states and immunological phenotypes. In a later analysis, HLA-associated TCR beta chains showed more clonal expansion and lower generation probabilities than non-associated chains that were equally common. Most TCR sequences were seen in very few donors, while some public TCRs were found in many individuals. Specific HLA alleles were associated with 15,000 to 20,000 TCR beta sequences at a false discovery rate of 0.05 in a later analysis. In an earlier analysis of around 600 of the donors, most TCR beta V segments appeared in productive rearrangements about 90% or about 30% of the time, broadly matching IMGT annotations. The classifier was reported to diagnose cytomegalovirus status with high specificity and sensitivity in both the original cohort and the validation cohort. In the study, some 160 TCR beta chains were listed as associated with cytomegalovirus. A few of the identified cytomegalovirus-associated TCR beta chains were confirmed in vitro to be specific for cytomegalovirus antigens. Because some donors lacked HLA typing at each locus, the association tests relied only on the typed subset. In this cohort, only TCR beta chains were sequenced, and detectable features were limited by the absence of alpha or paired-chain data. Linkage disequilibrium might explain the correlated functional status among segregating V segments, but an unknown experimental factor could not be excluded. An association between a missense DCLRE1C variant and V-gene and J-gene trimming of TCR beta chains was found in a later genetic analysis and replicated in an independent cohort. A cluster of highly shared sequence variants was judged likely to represent a technical artifact of the sequencing pipeline. According to a later analysis, TCR association rates differed among HLA loci, with DRB1 alleles showing the most associated TCRs and HLA-C alleles showing the fewest. Strong co-occurrence of HLA alleles, especially DR and DQ, made assigning TCR associations to individual alleles difficult.

Note on this clone: Its antigen is currently not known. The record has no base qualities; no much larger clone is one base away.

In total, 630 or so healthy bone marrow donors made up the cohort. At the time of sampling, all cohort members were nominally healthy, though unrecorded immune exposures were likely present. The donor was CMV seronegative and was included in the group of around 320 seronegative cohort members. A peripheral blood sample was provided by each donor, and peripheral blood mononuclear cells were used for TCR beta sequencing. The Qiagen DNeasy Blood Extraction Kit was used to extract genomic DNA from the blood cell samples. The library relied on the immunoSEQ multiplex PCR assay. The multiplex PCR relied on a mix of 60 forward primers for TCR Vbeta segments and 13 reverse primers for TCR Jbeta segments. Amplification of the CDR3 region of rearranged TCR beta genes was performed with a multiplex PCR assay on genomic DNA. Amplified TCR beta libraries were sequenced as 87-base-pair reads on the Illumina HiSeq System. The authors' pipeline ran thus. A later analysis tallied roughly 76 million unique TCR beta chains across the 550 to 850 repertoires, and roughly 11 million of those chains were shared by two or more donors. To remove PCR and sequencing errors, raw reads were error-corrected and collapsed into unique sequences using a nearest-neighbor algorithm that merged closely related sequences. To assign V, D and J gene segments, CDR3 sequences were aligned to IMGT reference sequences. Each retained sequence needed at least a six-nucleotide match to both a V gene segment and a J gene segment. A rearrangement was called productive if the CDR3 had no stop codons and remained in frame with V and J, and every other rearrangement was called non-productive. Following IMGT convention, CDR3 was defined as the stretch from the second conserved V-encoded cysteine to the conserved J-encoded phenylalanine. The earlier analysis of more than 450 of the donors excluded sequences that lacked an unambiguous match to a single V gene segment. An earlier analysis of several hundred of the donors called V segments functional above 56.7% productive rearrangements and segregating when the between-donor standard deviation exceeded 5%. To diagnose cytomegalovirus status from the catalog of TCR beta chain sequences, a statistical classification framework was built. In a later analysis, TCR nucleotide sequences were compared against IMGT/GENE-DB human TR gene sequences so that V and J genes could be assigned. Using the TCRdist pipeline, a later analysis assigned CDR3 sequences along with most-parsimonious VDJ recombination scenarios. A later analysis defined each TCR beta chain by its CDR3 amino acid sequence plus V-gene family, and excluded reads lacking a unique V-gene family. In a later analysis, 500 to 700 highly shared, low-generation-probability nucleotide sequences were removed to address suspected cross-contamination and a sequencing artifact. A later analysis calculated a clonal expansion index for each public chain from normalized within-repertoire ranks of inferred template counts. Generation probabilities in a later analysis came from a VDJ recombination model fitted to out-of-frame rearrangements, and those results were checked against IGoR. A later analysis scored TCR-TCR, TCR-HLA and TCR-CMV co-occurrence with hypergeometric tests, applying a repertoire-size bias correction to TCR pairs. False discovery rates were estimated in a later analysis by permuting HLA or CMV assignments 20 times. In a later analysis, co-occurring TCRs were grouped with DBSCAN, and TCRdist sequence similarity was added when clustering was performed within HLA-allele-positive subsets. Repertoires with fewer than 30,000 or more than 120,000 public chains, plus five repertoires with anomalous nucleotide sharing, were excluded from co-occurrence clustering. Imported from immuneACCESS, the table was reduced by TCRdb to in-frame sequences with V and J called. These copies leave out some clones; in studies compared against another copy, an unresolved V gene accounts for under half, and the cause of the remainder is not known. The V and J calls and clone size are taken from that table; D and trimming were inferred from the DNA. The sample table holds 95,000 to 150,000 clones, of which over 80% were seen once. The ten largest clones add up to approximately 0.24% of the sample.

Material: PBMCs. This TCR came from a man aged 45 to 65 in good health and CMV-seronegative.

The DNA sequence reads TGTGCCTGGAGTAGCCAGGCCGAGCAGTACTTC. Its protein is CAWSSQAEQYF. The chain is encoded by TRBV30 joined to TRBJ2-7; the D gene is unclear. From a lookup of the germline V gene (reference sequence), CDR1 and CDR2 are GTSNPN and SVGIG. The trim is 2 bases for V and 6 bases for J, with a gap of 8 bases between the germline ends. There are 11 amino acids in the CDR3, from cysteine to phenylalanine inclusive. Only CDR3 DNA remains: 33 bases, in frame from the first base.